This T cell receptor (beta chain) was captured in a study of spatial heterogeneity in lung cancer (dated by TCRdb to about 2019). Broadly, across the study: Donors were 72 patients with early-stage, untreated non-small cell lung cancer from the lung TRACERx cohort. Follow-up PBMC samples were sequenced whenever available, and the median time to follow-up was about 24 months after resection. More beta-chain than alpha-chain transcripts were consistently detected, likely reflecting higher beta-chain transcript abundance. In the raw uncorrected reads, each unique combination of TCR and UMI appeared on average more than ten times. In non-small cell lung cancer, the study quantitatively compared TCR alpha and beta repertoires across several tumor regions, matched nontumor lung, and blood. Nonsynonymous mutation counts, determined by whole-exome sequencing of tumor tissue, were related to TCR repertoire features. At surgery, some 220 tumor regions, approximately 64 matched nontumor lung samples and more than 55 PBMC samples were TCR-sequenced for both alpha and beta chains. The investigation overall reported the following: Confirming at a functional level the hypothesis that regional TCRs recognize regional mutations was considered to require additional single-cell paired TCR alpha and beta sequencing. Ubiquitous expanded tumor TCRs were found in blood more often at tumor resection than at routine follow-up. Comparisons of baseline and follow-up blood repertoires included only about 15 patients.

On this clonotype itself: It lacks a known antigen. No clone much larger than this one lies a single base away; base qualities are absent.

Libraries were prepared through 5' RACE. The sequencer listed for this sample is NextSeq 500. To allow correction of PCR and sequencing errors, the TCR library protocol tagged every TCR cDNA molecule with a unique molecular identifier. For the original study's pipeline: TCR identification, UMI-based error correction and CDR3 extraction were all carried out with Decombinator tools. TCRs above a frequency of 2 per 1,000, corresponding to the top 1% of the tumor frequency distribution, were defined as expanded. Renyi diversity was calculated using the R vegan package after each repertoire was subsampled 100 times to 5,000 TCRs. CDR3 similarity networks were built from amino acid triplet string-kernel similarity, with CDR3s being connected when pairwise similarity was above 0.82. The raw public data were reprocessed by TCRdb itself: fastp quality trimming at Q25, MiXCR clonotype calling, in-frame beta chains only. Each record represents a unique CDR3 protein, reported with the most common genes and DNA among its rows. These V and J calls are TCRdb output, not the study's own analysis. This sample holds roughly 120,000 distinct CDR3 sequences; 10% to 11% were observed only once. Around 24% of the sample is taken by the ten largest.

Read against the paper, the sample's time point label means: blood at routine non-recurrence follow-up after resection. For TCR sequencing, whole RNA was extracted from tumor and nontumor lung tissue, or from cryopreserved PBMC samples, and no cell sorting was done. Patients were selected for TCR sequencing only if sufficient RNA was available from at least two tumor regions. CDR1 and CDR2, per the germline V gene (reference sequence), are MNHEY and SMNVEV. The junction carries 9 bases between V and J, which are trimmed by 4 bases and 0 bases respectively. There are 14 amino acids in the CDR3, from cysteine to phenylalanine inclusive. The kept DNA is CDR3 alone, 42 bases in frame from the first base.

Rearrangement joined TRBV27 to TRBJ1-1; the D gene is not confidently resolved. Specimen: PBMCs, collected at follow-up. The sequence derives from a female donor with early-stage non-small cell lung cancer. The CDR3 is CASSSRTVNTEAFF. DNA sequence: TGTGCCAGCAGTTCCCGGACGGTGAACACTGAAGCTTTCTTT.